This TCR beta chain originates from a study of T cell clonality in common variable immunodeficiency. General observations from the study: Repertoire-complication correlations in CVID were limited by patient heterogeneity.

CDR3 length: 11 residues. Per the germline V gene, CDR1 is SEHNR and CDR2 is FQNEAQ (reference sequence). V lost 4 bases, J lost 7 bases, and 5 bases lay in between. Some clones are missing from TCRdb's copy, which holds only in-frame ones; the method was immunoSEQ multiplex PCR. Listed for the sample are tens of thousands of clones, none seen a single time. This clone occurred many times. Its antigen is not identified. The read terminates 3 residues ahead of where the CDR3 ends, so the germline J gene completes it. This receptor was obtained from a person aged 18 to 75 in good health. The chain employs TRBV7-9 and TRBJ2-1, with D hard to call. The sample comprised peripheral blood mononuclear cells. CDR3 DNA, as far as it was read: TGTGCCAGCAGCTCTAGAAATGAG. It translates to CASSSRNE. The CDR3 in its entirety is CASSSRNEQFF.